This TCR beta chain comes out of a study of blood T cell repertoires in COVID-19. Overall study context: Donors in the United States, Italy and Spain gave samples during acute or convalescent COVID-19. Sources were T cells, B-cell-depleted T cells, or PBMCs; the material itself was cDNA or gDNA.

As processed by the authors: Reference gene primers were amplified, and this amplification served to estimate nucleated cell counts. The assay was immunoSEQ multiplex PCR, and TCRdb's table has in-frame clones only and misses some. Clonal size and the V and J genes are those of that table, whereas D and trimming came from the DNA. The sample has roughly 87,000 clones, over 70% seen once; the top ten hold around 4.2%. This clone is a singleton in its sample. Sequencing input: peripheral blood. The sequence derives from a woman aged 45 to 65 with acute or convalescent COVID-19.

This CDR3 is CASSIGGFNTGELFF. In DNA form, the CDR3 reads TGTGCCAGTAGTATAGGGGGCTTCAACACCGGGGAGCTGTTTTTT. The chain couples TRBV19 to TRBJ2-2; TRBD1 might be the D (5 bases). The germline gives CDR1 LNHDA, CDR2 SQIVND (reference sequence). Trimming removed 1 base from V and 2 bases from J, with 8 bases in between. This CDR3 has 15 residues.